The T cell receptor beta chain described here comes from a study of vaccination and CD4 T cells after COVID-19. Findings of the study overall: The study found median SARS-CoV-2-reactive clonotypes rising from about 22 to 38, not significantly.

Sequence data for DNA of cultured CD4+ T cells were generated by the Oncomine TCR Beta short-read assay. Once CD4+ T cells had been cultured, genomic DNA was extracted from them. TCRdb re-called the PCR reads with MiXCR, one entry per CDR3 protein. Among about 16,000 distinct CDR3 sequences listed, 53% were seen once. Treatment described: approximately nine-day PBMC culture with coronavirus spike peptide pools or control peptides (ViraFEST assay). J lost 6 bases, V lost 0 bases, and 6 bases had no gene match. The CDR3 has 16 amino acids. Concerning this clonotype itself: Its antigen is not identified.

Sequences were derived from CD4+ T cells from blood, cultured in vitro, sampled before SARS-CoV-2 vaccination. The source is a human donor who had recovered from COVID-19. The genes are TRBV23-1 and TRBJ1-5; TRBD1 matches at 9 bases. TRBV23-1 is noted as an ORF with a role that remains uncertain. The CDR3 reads CASSQSGGTGFQPQHF. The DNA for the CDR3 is TGCGCCAGCAGTCAATCAGGCGGGACAGGGTTTCAGCCCCAGCATTTT.